One and the same sample provided the 29 T cell receptor beta chains below, sequenced in a study of PD-L1 blockade in urothelial cancer. Data came from immunoSEQ multiplex PCR; TCRdb stores just in-frame clones and leaves some out. The sample has approximately 14,000 clones, approximately 87% seen once. Here the sequenced sample was PBMCs, taken around atezolizumab (anti-PD-L1) treatment. The receptor set was obtained from a man between 65 and 79 years old with urothelial cancer.

The chain employs TRBV5-1 and TRBJ2-2; 15 bases are shared with TRBD2. CDR3 length: 19 residues. Trimming took 3 bases from V and 5 from J; bases not matched to a gene: 11. Germline CDR1 and CDR2: SGHRS and YFSETQ. DNA of the CDR3: TGCGCCAGCAGCTCCCAGGGACTAGCGGGGGGCAGAGATACCGGGGAGCTGTTTTTT. Its translation is CASSSQGLAGGRDTGELFF.

The rearrangement joins TRBV30 to TRBJ1-4; 7 bases line up with TRBD1. Germline V lookup: CDR1 GTSNPN, CDR2 SVGIG (reference sequence). V shed 3 bases and J 3 bases; nucleotides not matched to a gene: 10. The CDR3 is made up of 16 amino acids. Here the CDR3 reads CAWRDRVIRANEKLFF. For the CDR3, the DNA is TGTGCCTGGAGAGACAGGGTGATCCGGGCTAATGAAAAACTGTTTTTT.

The chain carries TRBV28 and TRBJ1-5; D unclear. The CDR3 loop spans 14 amino acids. Germline V gene data show CDR1 as MDHEN and CDR2 as SYDVKM. Between the trimmed V and J ends, which lost 7 bases and 6 bases, there was a span of 16 bases. This CDR3 reads CASKAGLISQPQHF. CDR3 coding DNA: TGTGCCAGCAAGGCAGGTTTAATAAGTCAGCCCCAGCATTTT.

The chain is built from TRBV28 and TRBJ2-3; D is perhaps TRBD2 (6 bases). Germline CDR1 and CDR2: MDHEN and SYDVKM. Trimming removed 2 bases from V and 4 bases from J, with 13 bases in between. CDR3 size: 15 residues. For the CDR3, the DNA is TGTGCCAGCAGTTTAGACGGGGGTCGGGCAGATACGCAGTATTTT. Its protein is CASSLDGGRADTQYF. The variable domain in full, completed from reference TRBV28 and TRBJ2-3, reads DVKVTQSSRYLVKRTGEKVFLECVQDMDHENMFWYRQDPGLGLRLIYFSYDVKMKEKGDIPEGYSVSREKKERFSLILESASTNQTSMYLCASSLDGGRADTQYFGPGTRLTVL.

The rearrangement links TRBV7-9 to TRBJ2-3; 16 bases agree with TRBD2. The CDR3 length is 18 residues. Germline values: CDR1 SEHNR, CDR2 FQNEAQ (reference sequence). The J segment lost 1 base and the V segment lost 5 bases, leaving 6 bases of the junction unmatched. CDR3 nucleotide sequence: TGTGCCAGCAGCGGACCCGGGACTAGCGGGGGGGGCACAGATACGCAGTATTTT. Encoded protein: CASSGPGTSGGGTDTQYF.

The chain carries TRBV11-2 and TRBJ1-4, with TRBD1 identical over 7 bases. J was trimmed by 1 base and V by 1 base; bases with no gene match: 6. The germline gives CDR1 SGHAT, CDR2 FQNNGV. The CDR3 is 17 residues long. The CDR3: CASSLGSGTVTNEKLFF. CDR3 coding DNA: TGTGCCAGCAGCTTAGGTTCCGGGACAGTAACTAATGAAAAACTGTTTTTT. Full variable domain (missing parts from reference TRBV11-2 and TRBJ1-4): EAGVAQSPRYKIIEKRQSVAFWCNPISGHATLYWYQQILGQGPKLLIQFQNNGVVDDSQLPKDRFSAERLKGVDSTLKIQPAKLEDSAVYLCASSLGSGTVTNEKLFFGSGTQLSVL.

The CDR3 nucleotides are TGTGCCACCAGCAGGGAACGGCGACTAGTTTCAGATACGCAGTATTTT. This encodes CATSRERRLVSDTQYF. The V and J genes are TRBV15 and TRBJ2-3, with a possible D match to TRBD2 (6 bases). Trimming pared 3 bases from V and 4 bases from J, leaving 17 bases between. CDR3 length: 16 amino acids. The germline V gene has CDR1 LNHNV and CDR2 YYDKDF (reference sequence).

This chain connects TRBV11-2 to TRBJ1-2, with a possible D match to TRBD1 (6 bases). CDR3 size: 17 residues. In germline, CDR1 is SGHAT, CDR2 FQNNGV. V lost 0 bases and J 4 bases, leaving 18 bases between the germline ends. The DNA for the CDR3 is TGTGCCAGCAGCTTAGACCGACCGGGACAAGGGATCTATGGCTACACCTTC. It encodes CASSLDRPGQGIYGYTF.

V and J are TRBV5-1 and TRBJ1-1, with D perhaps matching TRBD1 (6 bases). Trimming cost V 6 bases and J 1 base, with 22 bases left between them. The CDR3 contains 17 residues. Germline assignment: CDR1 SGHRS and CDR2 YFSETQ. CDR3 sequence: CASTPLGGGSRNTEAFF. DNA for the CDR3: TGCGCCAGCACCCCTCTTGGGGGGGGCAGTCGGAACACTGAAGCTTTCTTT.

This clone was seen a single time. The chain's CDR3 is CASSINLGLAVQETQYF. CDR3 in DNA: TGTGCCAGTAGTATTAATTTGGGACTAGCGGTCCAAGAGACCCAGTACTTC. The chain couples TRBV19 to TRBJ2-5, with 11 bases aligning to TRBD2. CDR3 length equals 17 residues. Germline CDR1 and CDR2: LNHDA and SQIVND (reference sequence). Unmatched junction bases numbered 7, after V lost 3 bases and J lost 1 base.

The chain uses TRBV5-6 and TRBJ1-1, with 8 bases matching TRBD1. V lost 5 bases to trimming and J lost 0 bases; unmatched junction nucleotides: 3. Germline-derived CDR1 and CDR2 are SGHDT and YYEEEE. The CDR3 is 14 residues long. This CDR3 reads CASRRQGLNTEAFF. The DNA for the CDR3 is TGTGCCAGCAGAAGACAGGGGTTGAACACTGAAGCTTTCTTT.

This chain connects TRBV2 to TRBJ1-4, with TRBD1 matching over 8 bases. Germline V gene lookup returns CDR1 SNHLY and CDR2 FYNNEI. The CDR3 is 16 residues long. V was clipped by 0 bases and J by 8 bases; unmatched bases: 8. CDR3 sequence (DNA): TGTGCCAGCAGTGAAGCGAGCAGGGGGCGCTACGAAAAACTGTTTTTT. Translation gives CASSEASRGRYEKLFF.

The rearrangement links TRBV12-5 to TRBJ2-5; 7 nucleotides match TRBD1. The germline V gene has CDR1 LGHNT and CDR2 FRNRAP. The CDR3 is made up of 18 amino acids. With V trimmed by 1 base and J by 0 bases, 11 bases remained unmatched. The CDR3 DNA is TGTGCTAGTGGTTTGGAAAAAAAGGGACAGACTAACCAAGAGACCCAGTACTTC. This translates into CASGLEKKGQTNQETQYF.

The chain joins TRBV10-1 to TRBJ2-3, with 15 nucleotides matching TRBD2. This CDR3 comprises 17 residues. V gave up 6 bases and J gave up 2 bases; unmatched junction bases: 6. Per germline, CDR1 WNHNN and CDR2 SYGVQD (reference sequence). The CDR3 DNA follows: TGCGCCAGCAGGCGTAGGACTAGCGGGGGGGCCACAGATACGCAGTATTTT. Amino acid sequence: CASRRRTSGGATDTQYF.

This chain joins TRBV19 and TRBJ2-3; D call uncertain. The V and J ends lost 1 base and 2 bases respectively, with 13 bases between them. This CDR3 comprises 16 residues. Germline V gives CDR1 LNHDA, CDR2 SQIVND (reference sequence). CDR3 bases: TGTGCCAGTAGTATAGGTGACTTCGGCACCACAGATACGCAGTATTTT. Its translation is CASSIGDFGTTDTQYF.

The rearrangement uses TRBV9 and TRBJ2-7; TRBD2 might be the D (6 bases). Trimming removed 0 bases from V and 1 base from J, with 11 bases in between. The CDR3 runs to 15 residues. Per the germline V gene, CDR1 is SGDLS and CDR2 is YYNGEE. Written as DNA, the CDR3 is TGTGCCAGCAGCGTAGCTAGCGTGGGGTCCTACGAGCAGTACTTC. It codes for CASSVASVGSYEQYF.

The chain has TRBV5-5 and TRBJ2-1; 9 bases line up with TRBD1. Germline V CDR1 and CDR2: SGHKS, YYEKEE (reference sequence). This CDR3 region has 17 residues. The ends lost 0 bases at V and 4 bases at J; junction bases unmatched: 8. CDR3 sequence (DNA): TGTGCCAGCAGCTTGGAGACCGGGACAGGGATATACAATGAGCAGTTCTTC. This encodes CASSLETGTGIYNEQFF.

This chain connects TRBV28 to TRBJ1-2; perhaps TRBD1 as D (5 bases). The CDR3 consists of 12 residues. The germline CDR1 and CDR2 sequences are MDHEN and SYDVKM. Trimming left V 2 bases short and J 10 bases short, with 11 bases between. In DNA, the CDR3 is TGTGCCAGCAGTTTAAGGGCGGGGGACTACACCTTC. This translates into CASSLRAGDYTF.

The chain combines TRBV5-6 with TRBJ1-1, with TRBD1 as a possible D gene (5 bases). V lost 5 bases and J 0 bases, leaving 11 bases between the germline ends. The germline V gene has CDR1 SGHDT and CDR2 YYEEEE. The CDR3 length is 14 residues. CDR3 DNA: TGTGCCAGCAGTCGCGGGGCCCTGAACACTGAAGCTTTCTTT. Its translation: CASSRGALNTEAFF.

The chain combines TRBV4-2 with TRBJ2-1; TRBD2 matches at 12 bases. Germline V gene lookup returns CDR1 LGHNA and CDR2 YNFKEQ. The CDR3 is 13 amino acids. J lost 14 bases, V lost 4 bases, and 6 bases had no gene match. The chain's CDR3 is CASSPSSGGAKFF. CDR3 coding DNA: TGTGCCAGCAGCCCCTCTAGCGGGGGGGCAAAGTTCTTC.

This clone was detected once. This sequence joins TRBV5-5 and TRBJ2-7; D gene ambiguous. From germline, CDR1 is SGHKS and CDR2 YYEKEE (reference sequence). V shed 4 bases and J shed 0 bases, with 17 bases lying between them. This CDR3 spans 16 amino acids. CDR3 protein: CASSAGPARTSYEQYF. In DNA, the CDR3 is TGTGCCAGCAGCGCTGGTCCCGCGAGAACCTCCTACGAGCAGTACTTC.

The chain employs TRBV4-1 and TRBJ1-1; possibly TRBD1 for D (5 bases). The germline gives CDR1 MGHRA, CDR2 YSYEKL. The CDR3 is 17 amino acids. Trimming took off 1 base at V and 0 bases at J, with 15 bases between the two ends. DNA for the CDR3: TGCGCCAGCAGCCAAGTCGGGCAGGGTCGAATGAACACTGAAGCTTTCTTT. Its translation: CASSQVGQGRMNTEAFF.

The genes are TRBV6-4 and TRBJ2-1, with 8 nucleotides matching TRBD2. This CDR3 has 16 residues. V shed 5 bases, J shed 7 bases, and the junction held 13 bases outside the gene matches. The germline V gene encodes CDR1 MRHNA and CDR2 SNTAGT. Here the CDR3 reads CASSQDGRGAGNEQFF. CDR3 sequence (DNA): TGTGCCAGCAGTCAGGACGGGAGGGGGGCCGGGAATGAGCAGTTCTTC.

The genes are TRBV30 and TRBJ2-7, with TRBD1 matching over 8 bases. The ends lost 4 bases at V and 6 bases at J; junction bases unmatched: 5. The CDR3 totals 12 residues. Germline-derived CDR1 and CDR2 are GTSNPN and SVGIG (reference sequence). The CDR3 coding sequence is TGTGCCTGGATCACAGGGGGTGGCGAGCAGTACTTC. This encodes CAWITGGGEQYF.

This clone was seen only once. The gene calls are TRBV2 and TRBJ1-4; a weak D match, TRBD1 (5 bases). The V and J ends lost 2 bases and 4 bases respectively, with 11 bases between them. The length of the CDR3 is 15 residues. Germline V CDR1 and CDR2: SNHLY, FYNNEI. In nucleotides, the CDR3 is TGTGCCAGCAGTGAACAGGGAGGGCTTAATGAAAAACTGTTTTTT. Its translation is CASSEQGGLNEKLFF.

The rearrangement links TRBV27 to TRBJ2-5; 10 bases map to TRBD2. Germline V gene lookup returns CDR1 MNHEY and CDR2 SMNVEV (reference sequence). V trimming: 1 base; J trimming: 2 bases; junction bases outside the gene matches: 7. The CDR3 extends over 17 amino acids. The CDR3 protein is CASSLFGVAGGQETQYF. CDR3 DNA sequence: TGTGCCAGCAGTTTATTTGGTGTAGCGGGGGGTCAAGAGACCCAGTACTTC.

The chain carries TRBV6-5 and TRBJ2-2; D gene unclear. The V gene lost 0 bases and the J gene lost 6 bases, with 5 bases spanning the gap. Germline V gene sequence: CDR1 MNHEY, CDR2 SVGAGI. The CDR3 totals 13 residues. CDR3 nucleotides: TGTGCCAGCAGTTACTCCCGGGCCGGGGAGCTGTTTTTT. Translation: CASSYSRAGELFF.

The gene calls are TRBV28 and TRBJ1-2, with D possibly matching TRBD1 (5 bases). This CDR3 contains 13 residues. Between the trimmed V and J ends, which lost 7 bases and 6 bases, there was a span of 15 bases. The germline CDR1 and CDR2 sequences are MDHEN and SYDVKM. The CDR3 loop reads CASNPQGTHGYTF. The CDR3 DNA reads as TGTGCCAGCAATCCCCAGGGAACCCATGGCTACACCTTC.

V is TRBV9 and J is TRBJ1-6; 7 bases are shared with TRBD1. This CDR3 spans 16 amino acids. With 4 bases clipped from V and 8 bases from J, the junction kept 12 bases outside the gene matches. Germline loops: CDR1 SGDLS, CDR2 YYNGEE. The CDR3 bases are TGTGCCAGCAGCACTACCAGGGACAGAGGATATTCACCCCTCCACTTT. It specifies CASSTTRDRGYSPLHF.